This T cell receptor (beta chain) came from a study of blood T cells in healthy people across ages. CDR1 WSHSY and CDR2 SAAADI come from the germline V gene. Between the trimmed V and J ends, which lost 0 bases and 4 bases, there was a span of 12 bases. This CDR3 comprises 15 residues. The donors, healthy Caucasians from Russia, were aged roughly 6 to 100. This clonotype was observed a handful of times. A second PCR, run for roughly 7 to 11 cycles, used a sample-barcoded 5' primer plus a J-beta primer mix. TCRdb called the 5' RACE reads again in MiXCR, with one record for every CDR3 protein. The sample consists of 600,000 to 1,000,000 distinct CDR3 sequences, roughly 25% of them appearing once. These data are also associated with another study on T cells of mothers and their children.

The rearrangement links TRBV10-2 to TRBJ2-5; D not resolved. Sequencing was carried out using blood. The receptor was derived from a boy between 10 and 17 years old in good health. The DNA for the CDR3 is TGCGCCAGCAGTGAGTCGAGCCTACAAGGAGAGACCCAGTACTTC. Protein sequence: CASSESSLQGETQYF.